This is a list of T cell receptor beta chains from one sample in a study of cytomegalovirus exposure and HLA in healthy donors. The assay was immunoSEQ multiplex PCR, and TCRdb's table has in-frame clones only and misses some. The sample has more than 95,000 clones; around 90% are singletons. The sample taken for sequencing was PBMCs. These receptor sequences come from a young woman in good health and CMV-seronegative. CDR3s include the opening cysteine and the closing phenylalanine or tryptophan. The D gene is left open where the match is weak. Clone size is given for some rows only: seen once, a few or many times, or a class if the clone is expanded.

TRBV27	.	16	.	TRBJ1-2	CASSLGPKQVNYGYTF	TGTGCCAGCAGTTTAGGGCCCAAACAAGTTAACTATGGCTACACCTTC
TRBV6-5	.	14	TRBD1	TRBJ1-1	CASRTDRVGTEAFF	TGTGCCAGCAGAACGGACAGGGTGGGCACTGAAGCTTTCTTT
TRBV29-1	.	13	.	TRBJ1-2	CSVEPGGNYGYTF	TGCAGCGTTGAACCGGGGGGGAACTATGGCTACACCTTC
TRBV27	.	14	TRBD1	TRBJ1-3	CASSHTGGGNTIYF	TGTGCCAGCAGTCATACAGGGGGAGGAAACACCATATATTTT
TRBV28	.	15	TRBD2	TRBJ2-7	CASSSTREGSYEQYF	TGTGCCAGCAGTTCCACGAGGGAGGGCTCCTACGAGCAGTACTTC
TRBV6-4	.	20	TRBD2	TRBJ2-5	CASSDSKLAGGPEYQETQYF	TGTGCCAGCAGTGACTCGAAGCTAGCGGGAGGGCCCGAGTACCAAGAGACCCAGTACTTC
TRBV2	.	14	TRBD2	TRBJ2-3	CASRRTSGGDTQYF	TGTGCCAGCAGAAGGACTAGCGGGGGAGATACGCAGTATTTT
TRBV4-2	.	17	TRBD1	TRBJ1-3	CASSQVPGQDSGNTIYF	TGTGCCAGCAGCCAAGTGCCGGGACAGGACTCTGGAAACACCATATATTTT
TRBV6-4	.	14	.	TRBJ2-1	CASSDSIVPNVLFF	TGTGCCAGCAGTGACTCAATAGTCCCCAATGTCTTGTTCTTC
TRBV9	.	14	TRBD1	TRBJ2-7	CASSPWDRVYEQYF	TGTGCCAGCAGCCCCTGGGACAGGGTCTACGAGCAGTACTTC
TRBV30	.	14	TRBD2	TRBJ2-5	CAWVSGSMRETQYF	TGTGCCTGGGTTAGCGGGAGTATGAGAGAGACCCAGTACTTC
TRBV6-7	.	15	TRBD1	TRBJ2-2	CASSSDRPLTGELFF	TGTGCCAGCAGTTCGGACAGGCCGCTCACTGGGGAGCTGTTTTTT
TRBV28	few	16	TRBD1	TRBJ1-2	CASSPLGQTVNYGYTF	TGTGCCAGCAGTCCACTGGGACAGACCGTTAACTATGGCTACACCTTC
TRBV6-1	once	14	.	TRBJ1-5	CASKNRAIYQPQHF	TGTGCCAGCAAGAACAGGGCGATCTATCAGCCCCAGCATTTT
TRBV28	.	21	TRBD1	TRBJ1-4	CASSLWRTRDRGRTTNEKLFF	TGTGCCAGCAGTTTATGGAGGACCCGGGACAGGGGGAGGACAACTAATGAAAAACTGTTTTTT
TRBV6-5	.	16	TRBD1	TRBJ2-1	CASSYSTTGGFHEQFF	TGTGCCAGCAGTTACTCGACGACAGGGGGCTTCCATGAGCAGTTCTTC
TRBV9	.	14	TRBD1	TRBJ1-5	CASSPGTGDQPQHF	TGTGCCAGCAGCCCAGGGACAGGGGACCAGCCCCAGCATTTT
TRBV5-1	.	15	TRBD2	TRBJ2-1	CASSLSGSSYNEQFF	TGCGCCAGCAGCTTGAGCGGGAGCTCCTACAATGAGCAGTTCTTC
TRBV10-2	.	13	.	TRBJ2-7	CASSAAGRYEQYF	TGCGCCAGCAGTGCGGCAGGCCGCTACGAGCAGTACTTC
TRBV21-1	.	9	.	TRBJ1-4	CARGGKLFF	TGTGCCAGGGGGGGAAAACTGTTTTTT
TRBV4-3	few	16	TRBD1	TRBJ2-5	CASSQEGQGAGETQYF	TGCGCCAGCAGCCAAGAAGGCCAGGGGGCGGGAGAGACCCAGTACTTC
TRBV4-1	.	17	TRBD1	TRBJ2-7	CASSQLHGTGSSYEQYF	TGCGCCAGCAGCCAACTCCACGGGACAGGGAGCTCCTACGAGCAGTACTTC